Following are 27 T cell receptor beta chains from one sample sequenced in a study of response to subunit inactivated influenza vaccine. TCRdb passed the RT-PCR reads through MiXCR, listing each CDR3 protein once. The table shows around 530,000 distinct CDR3 sequences, with roughly 12% occurring only once. The source was PBMCs from blood, collected on the day of vaccination. All receptors come from a man aged 45-65 years who received an inactivated influenza vaccine.

The gene calls are TRBV20-1 and TRBJ1-5; TRBD1 is a possible D gene (6 bases). V was clipped by 4 bases and J by 3 bases, with 16 bases between them. CDR1 and CDR2 from the germline V gene are DFQATT and SNEGSKA (reference sequence). The CDR3 runs 15 residues. The CDR3 here is CSATPGTWDNQPQHF. DNA for the CDR3: TGCAGTGCTACCCCCGGGACATGGGACAATCAGCCCCAGCATTTT.

The chain combines TRBV9 with TRBJ2-3; no clear D gene. CDR3 length: 16 residues. Trimming pared 0 bases from V and 2 bases from J, leaving 13 bases between. Germline CDR1 reads SGDLS; CDR2 reads YYNGEE. The chain's CDR3 is CASSVGAMYTTDTQYF. In DNA, the CDR3 is TGTGCCAGCAGCGTAGGCGCTATGTATACCACAGATACGCAGTATTTT.

This clonotype was seen many times. The V call is TRBV3-1, the J call TRBJ2-2; D remains unclear. CDR3 size: 14 residues. Germline CDR1 is LGHDT and CDR2 is YNNKEL (reference sequence). The V end lost 0 bases, the J end lost 5 bases, and 7 bases lay between the germline ends. CDR3 amino acids: CASSQDWETGELFF. DNA of the CDR3: TGTGCCAGCAGCCAAGATTGGGAAACCGGGGAGCTGTTTTTT. The full variable domain, in which reference TRBV3-1 and TRBJ2-2 provide the parts outside the CDR3, is DTAVSQTPKYLVTQMGNDKSIKCEQNLGHDTMYWYKQDSKKFLKIMFSYNNKELIINETVPNRFSPKSPDKAHLNLHINSLELGDSAVYFCASSQDWETGELFFGEGSRLTVL.

Here the CDR3 reads CASSHSGRGNNEQFF. The CDR3 coding sequence is TGTGCCAGCTCGCATAGCGGGAGAGGGAACAATGAGCAGTTCTTC. The rearrangement links TRBV18 to TRBJ2-1; 9 nucleotides agree with TRBD2. The J segment lost 5 bases and the V segment lost 6 bases, leaving 8 bases of the junction unmatched. Germline CDR1 reads KGHSH; CDR2 reads LQKENI. The CDR3 spans 15 residues.

This clonotype came up a few times. The chain is built from TRBV28 and TRBJ2-5, with 15 bases identical to TRBD2. Losses at the gene ends were 1 base for V and 6 bases for J; bases not matched to a gene: 9. CDR1 and CDR2 (germline): MDHEN, SYDVKM. This CDR3 is built from 18 residues. The CDR3 DNA sequence: TGTGCCAGCAGTTTATCGGGACTAGCGGGGGGTGGGAAGAAGACCCAGTACTTC. Amino acids: CASSLSGLAGGGKKTQYF.

This clonotype showed up just a few times. The DNA of the CDR3 is TGTGCCAGCAGTTTCTCGGGATCCCATAATTCACCCCTCCACTTT. Its translation is CASSFSGSHNSPLHF. This chain links TRBV28 with TRBJ1-6, with unresolved D. The CDR3 is 15 residues long. Per germline, CDR1 MDHEN and CDR2 SYDVKM. The germline V and J ends were trimmed by 3 bases and 5 bases, with 11 bases remaining between them.

Remarks on this clonotype: A much bigger clone sits one base away, suggesting this may be a read error. The CDR3 DNA reads TGCAGCGTTGAGGCGGGAGTAGCCTCAGATACGCAGTATTTT. Encoded protein: CSVEAGVASDTQYF. The J gene is TRBJ2-3, the V gene TRBV29-1, with 7 bases that match TRBD2. The CDR3 sequence is 14 residues long. Germline CDR1 reads SQVTM; CDR2 reads ANQGSEA. Trimming removed 3 bases from V and 4 bases from J; junction bases left unmatched: 7.

This chain uses TRBV7-2 with TRBJ2-5; 12 nucleotides match TRBD2. Germline V gene sequence: CDR1 SGHTA, CDR2 FQGNSA. Losses at the gene ends were 0 bases for V and 2 bases for J; bases not matched to a gene: 10. The CDR3 sequence is 19 residues long. The CDR3 spells CASSLAPLAGGPWQETQYF. CDR3 coding DNA: TGTGCCAGCAGCTTAGCACCCCTAGCGGGAGGGCCTTGGCAAGAGACCCAGTACTTC.

The chain has TRBV12-3 or TRBV12-4 and TRBJ1-5, with 9 bases identical to TRBD1. The trim removed 3 bases at V and 6 bases at J, leaving 9 bases unmatched. The CDR3 consists of 16 residues. The CDR3 here is CASSFRGTGLGQPQHF. DNA of the CDR3: TGTGCCAGCAGTTTTCGCGGGACAGGGTTAGGTCAGCCCCAGCATTTT.

This clonotype was seen only a few times. This chain uses TRBV20-1 with TRBJ1-2; 7 bases agree with TRBD1. The V gene's germline CDR1 is DFQATT and CDR2 SNEGSKA (reference sequence). The CDR3 is made up of 15 amino acids. The V and J ends lost 1 base and 2 bases, in that order; junction bases with no gene match: 7. The CDR3 DNA follows: TGCAGTGCTAGAGTCCCCGCAGGGGGGAACTATGGCTACACCTTC. It codes for CSARVPAGGNYGYTF.

The chain links TRBV7-9 to TRBJ2-2, with D hard to call. The germline CDR1 and CDR2 sequences are SEHNR and FQNEAQ (reference sequence). The CDR3 covers 14 residues. Trimming removed 1 base at V and 6 bases at J, with 9 bases between. CDR3 DNA sequence: TGTGCCAGCAGCTTAGGGGGAATCGCCGGGGAGCTGTTTTTT. It specifies CASSLGGIAGELFF.

In this sample, this clonotype turned up a few times. This chain links TRBV28 with TRBJ1-5; D gene unclear. Germline assignment: CDR1 MDHEN and CDR2 SYDVKM. There are 13 residues in the CDR3. The V gene lost 6 bases and the J gene lost 7 bases, with 13 bases spanning the gap. CDR3 sequence: CASRPDVSQPQHF. DNA of the CDR3: TGTGCCAGCAGACCAGACGTCTCCCAGCCCCAGCATTTT.

This clonotype was seen a handful of times. CDR3 in amino acids: CASSLRGREPYNEQFF. CDR3 nucleotides: TGTGCCAGCAGCTTACGGGGGAGGGAGCCCTACAATGAGCAGTTCTTC. The rearrangement uses TRBV7-8 and TRBJ2-1, with 7 nucleotides matching TRBD2. Per the germline V gene, CDR1 is SGHVS and CDR2 is FQNEAQ. Germline trimming cut 2 bases from V and 2 bases from J; bases unmatched to any gene: 6. The CDR3 length is 16 residues.

The chain employs TRBV20-1 and TRBJ2-7; D is ambiguous. The length of the CDR3 is 13 residues. V gave up 2 bases and J gave up 2 bases, with 10 bases separating them. Germline V gene data show CDR1 as DFQATT and CDR2 as SNEGSKA (reference sequence). CDR3 nucleotide sequence: TGCAGTGCTAGACCCCCTAGTACCTACGAGCAGTACTTC. Protein sequence: CSARPPSTYEQYF.

This clonotype was seen a handful of times. The gene calls are TRBV7-9 and TRBJ2-7, with D possibly matching TRBD1 (5 bases). The CDR3 sequence is 15 residues long. Trimming removed 5 bases from V and 1 base from J, with 15 bases in between. The germline V gene has CDR1 SEHNR and CDR2 FQNEAQ (reference sequence). The CDR3 loop is CASSNGHTSSYEQYF. The CDR3, as DNA: TGTGCCAGCAGCAACGGACACACTTCATCCTACGAGCAGTACTTC.

The V and J genes are TRBV3-1 and TRBJ1-6, with TRBD1 matching 11 bases. Germline V CDR1 and CDR2: LGHDT, YNNKEL (reference sequence). The CDR3 length is 19 residues. V lost 3 bases to trimming and J lost 1 base; unmatched junction nucleotides: 8. CDR3 amino acids: CASSHGTGGFRSYNSPLHF. The DNA of the CDR3 is TGTGCCAGCAGCCACGGGACAGGGGGTTTTCGGTCCTATAATTCACCCCTCCACTTT. The variable domain in full, completed from reference TRBV3-1 and TRBJ1-6, reads DTAVSQTPKYLVTQMGNDKSIKCEQNLGHDTMYWYKQDSKKFLKIMFSYNNKELIINETVPNRFSPKSPDKAHLNLHINSLELGDSAVYFCASSHGTGGFRSYNSPLHFGNGTRLTVT.

The chain is built from TRBV12-3 or TRBV12-4 and TRBJ2-1; D is possibly TRBD2 (5 bases). CDR3 length: 14 amino acids. Deletions cut 6 bases from V and 8 bases from J, with 17 bases between. CDR3 region: CASSPPRVRDEQFF. CDR3 nucleotide sequence: TGTGCCAGCAGCCCCCCCCGGGTGAGGGATGAGCAGTTCTTC.

This clonotype was recorded a few times. The chain links TRBV6-1 to TRBJ1-5; possible D gene TRBD1, 6 bases. Germline-derived CDR1 and CDR2 are MNHNS and SASEGT. Trimming removed 8 bases at V and 2 bases at J, with 10 bases between. The CDR3 contains 13 residues. The CDR3 spells CASGQTGNQPQHF. The CDR3 coding sequence is TGTGCCAGCGGACAGACGGGCAATCAGCCCCAGCATTTT.

This clonotype was recorded a few times. The V gene is TRBV5-6, the J gene TRBJ2-7, with D perhaps matching TRBD1 (6 bases). CDR1 and CDR2 (germline): SGHDT, YYEEEE. V was trimmed by 4 bases and J by 4 bases, leaving 15 bases between them. The CDR3 contains 14 residues. This CDR3 is CASSDTGTVYEQYF. The CDR3 bases are TGTGCCAGCAGCGATACAGGGACCGTGTACGAGCAGTACTTC. Looking up the rest from reference TRBV5-6 and TRBJ2-7 gives the full variable domain: DAGVTQSPTHLIKTRGQQVTLRCSPKSGHDTVSWYQQALGQGPQFIFQYYEEEERQRGNFPDRFSGHQFPNYSSELNVNALLLGDSALYLCASSDTGTVYEQYFGPGTRLTVT.

This clonotype was detected many times. DNA for the CDR3: TGCGCCAGCAGCTTGGCCTATGGGGGCACGAACACCGGGGAGCTGTTTTTT. Its protein is CASSLAYGGTNTGELFF. The chain links TRBV5-1 to TRBJ2-2; possible D gene TRBD1, 6 bases. Germline assignment: CDR1 SGHRS and CDR2 YFSETQ. This CDR3 region has 17 residues. Trimming pared 0 bases from V and 0 bases from J, leaving 12 bases between.

This chain connects TRBV5-1 to TRBJ2-5, with 10 nucleotides matching TRBD2. This CDR3 has 13 residues. Per the germline V gene, CDR1 is SGHRS and CDR2 is YFSETQ. V lost 0 bases to trimming and J lost 8 bases; unmatched junction nucleotides: 1. The CDR3 spells CASSLASGGTQYF. The DNA of the CDR3 is TGCGCCAGCAGCTTGGCTAGCGGGGGTACCCAGTACTTC.

In DNA, the CDR3 is TGTGCCAGCAGTTGGTTAAGGGGGGGGACTAGCGTCTACGAGCAGTACTTC. It is translated as CASSWLRGGTSVYEQYF. The rearrangement joins TRBV27 to TRBJ2-7; 10 nucleotides match TRBD2. This CDR3 has 17 amino acids. V lost 4 bases and J lost 3; bases outside the gene matches: 12. Germline lookup yields CDR1 MNHEY and CDR2 SMNVEV (reference sequence).

This rearrangement joins TRBV5-1 to TRBJ2-7; D is ambiguous. CDR1 SGHRS and CDR2 YFSETQ come from the germline V gene. V gave up 0 bases and J gave up 6 bases, with 16 bases separating them. The CDR3 is made up of 15 amino acids. The CDR3 spells CASSLGWLETGEQYF. For the CDR3, the DNA is TGCGCCAGCAGCTTGGGATGGCTAGAGACCGGCGAGCAGTACTTC.

Ten or more counts support this clonotype. This chain uses TRBV13 with TRBJ2-3, with D possibly TRBD2 on 5 matching bases. In germline, CDR1 is PRHDT, CDR2 FYEKMQ (reference sequence). The CDR3 has 12 residues. With 5 bases removed from V and 7 bases from J, the gap between germline ends came to 10 bases. The CDR3 region has the DNA TGTGCCAGCAGCCAGACGGGGAATACGCAGTATTTT. Amino acid sequence: CASSQTGNTQYF.

Ten or more counts support this clonotype. The rearrangement joins TRBV29-1 to TRBJ2-1; 9 bases align to TRBD2. This CDR3 is 13 amino acids long. Germline values: CDR1 SQVTM, CDR2 ANQGSEA. After removal of 6 bases from V and 6 bases from J, the junction contained 6 bases not matched to a gene. In DNA form, the CDR3 reads TGCAGCGTCGCCGGGACTAGCAGCAATGAGCAGTTCTTC. Amino acid sequence: CSVAGTSSNEQFF.

This clonotype was observed a few times. This chain connects TRBV7-2 to TRBJ2-7, with 9 positions matching TRBD1. CDR3 length: 15 amino acids. The V segment lost 1 base and the J segment 4 bases; nucleotides outside the gene matches: 5. The germline gives CDR1 SGHTA, CDR2 FQGNSA. This CDR3 reads CASSLVQDRGYEQYF. CDR3 sequence (DNA): TGTGCCAGCAGCTTAGTACAGGACAGGGGTTACGAGCAGTACTTC. Together with reference TRBV7-2 and TRBJ2-7, the CDR3 gives the full variable domain: GAGVSQSPSNKVTEKGKDVELRCDPISGHTALYWYRQSLGQGLEFLIYFQGNSAPDKSGLPSDRFSAERTGGSVSTLTIQRTQQEDSAVYLCASSLVQDRGYEQYFGPGTRLTVT.

The CDR3 bases are TGCAGCGGTAGCGTTGGTGAGCAGTTCTTC. Its translation: CSGSVGEQFF. This chain connects TRBV29-1 to TRBJ2-1, with D possibly matching TRBD2 (5 bases). V lost 7 bases and J lost 9, with 10 bases in between. The CDR3 loop spans 10 amino acids. In germline, CDR1 is SQVTM, CDR2 ANQGSEA.